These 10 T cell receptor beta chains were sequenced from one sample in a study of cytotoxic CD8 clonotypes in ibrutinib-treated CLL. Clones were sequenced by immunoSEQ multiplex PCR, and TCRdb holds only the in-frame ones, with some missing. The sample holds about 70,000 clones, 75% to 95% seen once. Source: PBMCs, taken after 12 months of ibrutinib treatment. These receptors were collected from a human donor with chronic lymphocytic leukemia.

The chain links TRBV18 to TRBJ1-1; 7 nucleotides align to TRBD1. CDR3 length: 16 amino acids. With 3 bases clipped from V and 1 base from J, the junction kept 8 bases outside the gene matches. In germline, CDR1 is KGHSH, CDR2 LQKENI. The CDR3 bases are TGTGCCAGCTCACCGAGACGGGACAGCCGGAACACTGAAGCTTTCTTT. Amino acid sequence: CASSPRRDSRNTEAFF.

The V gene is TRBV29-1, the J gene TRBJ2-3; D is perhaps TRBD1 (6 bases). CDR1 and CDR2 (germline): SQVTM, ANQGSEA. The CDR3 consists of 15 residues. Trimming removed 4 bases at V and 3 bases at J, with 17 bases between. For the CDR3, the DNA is TGCAGCGTTGGAGAAGGGGGTCAGGGAACAGATACGCAGTATTTT. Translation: CSVGEGGQGTDTQYF.

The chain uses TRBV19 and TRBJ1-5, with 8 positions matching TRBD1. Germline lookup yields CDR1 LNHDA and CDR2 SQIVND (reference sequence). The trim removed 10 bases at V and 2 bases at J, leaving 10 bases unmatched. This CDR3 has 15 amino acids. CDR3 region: CATLPGTGGNQPQHF. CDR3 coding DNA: TGTGCCACCCTGCCCGGGACAGGAGGCAATCAGCCCCAGCATTTT.

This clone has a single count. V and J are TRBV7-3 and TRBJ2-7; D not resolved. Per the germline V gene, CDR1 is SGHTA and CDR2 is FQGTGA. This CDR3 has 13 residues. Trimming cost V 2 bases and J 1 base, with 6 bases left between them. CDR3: CASSLGRSYEQYF. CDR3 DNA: TGTGCCAGCAGCTTAGGCAGGTCCTACGAGCAGTACTTC.

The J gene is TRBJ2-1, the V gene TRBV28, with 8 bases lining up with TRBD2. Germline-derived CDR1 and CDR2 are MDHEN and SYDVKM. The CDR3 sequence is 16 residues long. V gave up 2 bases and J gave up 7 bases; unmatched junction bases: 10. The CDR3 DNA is TGTGCCAGCAGTTTAGAGTTTGGGACTAGATCTAATGAGCAGTTCTTC. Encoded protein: CASSLEFGTRSNEQFF.

The CDR3 loop is CASSLSTSGRDTQYF. In nucleotides, the CDR3 is TGTGCCAGCAGTCTCTCGACTAGCGGGAGGGATACGCAGTATTTT. This chain joins TRBV6-6 and TRBJ2-3, with 13 positions matching TRBD2. V lost 5 bases to trimming and J lost 6 bases; unmatched junction nucleotides: 5. Germline V gene sequence: CDR1 MNHNY, CDR2 SVGAGI (reference sequence). The CDR3 sequence is 15 residues long.

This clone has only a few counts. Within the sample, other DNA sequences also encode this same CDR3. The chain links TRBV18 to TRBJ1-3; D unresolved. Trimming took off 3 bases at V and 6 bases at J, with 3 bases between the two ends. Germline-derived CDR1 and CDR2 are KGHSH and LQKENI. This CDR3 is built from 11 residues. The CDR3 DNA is TGTGCCAGCTCACCTGAAAACACCATATATTTT. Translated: CASSPENTIYF.

Here the CDR3 DNA reads TGTGCCAGCAGCCAACCGTCTTATCAGTATCATGAGCAGTTCTTC. As protein: CASSQPSYQYHEQFF. The rearrangement uses TRBV14 and TRBJ2-1, with D unclear. V lost 2 bases and J 8 bases, leaving 16 bases between the germline ends. This CDR3 is built from 15 residues. From germline, CDR1 is SGHDN and CDR2 FVKESK.

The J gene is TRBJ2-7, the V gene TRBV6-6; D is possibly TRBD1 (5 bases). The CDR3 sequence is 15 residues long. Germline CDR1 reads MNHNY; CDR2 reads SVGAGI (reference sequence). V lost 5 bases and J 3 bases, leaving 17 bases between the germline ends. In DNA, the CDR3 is TGTGCCAGCAGTCCCTTCCAGGGCTCTGACTACGAGCAGTACTTC. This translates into CASSPFQGSDYEQYF.

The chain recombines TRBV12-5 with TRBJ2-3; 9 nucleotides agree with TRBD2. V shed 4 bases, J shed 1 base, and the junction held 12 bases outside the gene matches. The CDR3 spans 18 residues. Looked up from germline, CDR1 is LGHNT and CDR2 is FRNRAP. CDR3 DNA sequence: TGTGCTAGTGGTTCCGGGGTCGTGTGGACTAGCGGCACAGATACGCAGTATTTT. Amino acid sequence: CASGSGVVWTSGTDTQYF.